This T cell receptor beta chain was sequenced for a study of blood T cell repertoires in COVID-19. Study-level information: Acute and convalescent COVID-19 specimens originated in the United States, Italy and Spain. Sources were T cells, B-cell-depleted T cells, or PBMCs; the material itself was cDNA or gDNA.

Germline CDR1 is SGDLS and CDR2 is YYNGEE. The CDR3 spans 15 residues. V was shortened by 0 bases and J by 8 bases, with 17 bases between the two germline ends. Original processing methods: Cell counts per sample came from amplifying reference gene primers. Clones were sequenced by immunoSEQ multiplex PCR, and TCRdb holds only the in-frame ones, with some missing. The V and J calls and clone size are taken from that table; D and trimming were inferred from the DNA. The repertoire holds about 110,000 clones, with 71% as singletons. Input material: peripheral blood. The source of this sequence is a human donor with acute or convalescent COVID-19. The donor label of this sample is uncertain. The chain combines TRBV9 with TRBJ1-2; D is perhaps TRBD1 (5 bases). The CDR3 here is CASSVDQGGVGGYTF. The CDR3, as DNA: TGTGCCAGCAGCGTAGATCAAGGAGGGGTTGGGGGCTACACCTTC.